This T cell receptor beta chain was found in a study of blood T cell repertoires in COVID-19. Background on the study: Samples representing acute and convalescent COVID-19 were sourced from the United States, Italy and Spain. The analysed material was cDNA or gDNA that came from T cells, B-cell-depleted T cells, or PBMCs.

This CDR3 region has 14 residues. V was trimmed by 4 bases and J by 5 bases, leaving 12 bases between them. The V gene's germline CDR1 is SNHLY and CDR2 FYNNEI. Original data processing: Cell counts per sample came from amplifying reference gene primers. Using immunoSEQ multiplex PCR, the repertoire was profiled, and TCRdb retains in-frame clones only, with some absent. The V and J calls and clone size come from that table; D and trimming were worked out from the DNA. The table has about 15,000 clones, around four fifths seen once; the top ten hold around a third. The chain links TRBV2 to TRBJ1-5; D perhaps matches TRBD1 (6 bases). The receptor was derived from a man between 70 and 80 years old with active or convalescent COVID-19. Material: peripheral blood. The CDR3 DNA follows: TGTGCCAGCAGTGTGAACAGGGCCTATCAGCCCCAGCATTTT. Its translation: CASSVNRAYQPQHF.